Listed below are T cell receptor beta chains from one sample, sequenced in a study of PD-1 blockade in classical Hodgkin lymphoma. Sequencing was performed with immunoSEQ multiplex PCR; in TCRdb, only in-frame clones are kept and a portion is missing. The sample shows fewer than 50,000 clones, roughly 86% of them seen only once. Sequenced here: peripheral blood mononuclear cells (PBMCs), sampled at baseline. Source of these receptors: a human donor with classical Hodgkin lymphoma. CDR3s include the opening cysteine and the closing phenylalanine or tryptophan. The D gene is left open where the match is weak. Expanded clones are given a class, and other clones once, few, many or no size at all.

j_call d_call v_call clone_size cdr3_aa cdr3_nt
TRBJ2-4 TRBD1 TRBV28 - CASSFDLGTTGGGLAKNIQYF TGTGCCAGCAGTTTCGATTTGGGTACGACAGGGGGTGGCCTAGCCAAAAACATTCAGTACTTC
TRBJ1-6 - TRBV9 - CASSVEGSPLHF TGTGCCAGCAGCGTAGAGGGGTCACCCCTCCACTTT
TRBJ2-7 - TRBV27 - CASSLSFYMYEQYF TGTGCCAGCAGTTTATCCTTTTACATGTACGAGCAGTACTTC
TRBJ1-5 - TRBV20-1 few CSASVQPQHF TGCAGTGCAAGTGTGCAGCCCCAGCATTTT
TRBJ1-4 - TRBV4-3 - CASSQETENKLFF TGCGCCAGCAGCCAGGAAACAGAAAATAAACTGTTTTTT
TRBJ1-2 - TRBV19 few CASSLTPRTRSYGYTF TGTGCCAGTAGTCTAACCCCGAGAACACGCAGCTATGGCTACACCTTC
TRBJ2-1 TRBD2 TRBV11-2 - CASSRTSGFYNEQFF TGTGCCAGCAGTCGGACTAGCGGATTCTACAATGAGCAGTTCTTC
TRBJ2-2 - TRBV13 - CASSWGRINTGELFF TGTGCCAGCAGCTGGGGACGAATCAACACCGGGGAGCTGTTTTTT
TRBJ1-2 TRBD1 TRBV19 - CASSLGQFRNYGYTF TGTGCCAGTAGTTTGGGACAGTTTCGTAACTATGGCTACACCTTC
TRBJ2-1 - TRBV7-9 - CASSFLSRENNEQFF TGTGCCAGCAGCTTCCTAAGCAGGGAAAACAATGAGCAGTTCTTC
TRBJ2-3 TRBD2 TRBV28 once CASRGGGVAGPTDTQYF TGTGCCAGCAGAGGCGGAGGGGTAGCGGGACCCACAGATACGCAGTATTTT
TRBJ1-1 TRBD1 TRBV7-8 - CASSFGQGPKNTEAFF TGTGCCAGCAGCTTCGGACAGGGGCCTAAGAACACTGAAGCTTTCTTT
TRBJ2-6 TRBD1 TRBV9 - CASSVGDRVGRSGANVLTF TGTGCCAGCAGCGTTGGTGACAGGGTTGGTCGCTCTGGGGCCAACGTCCTGACTTTC
TRBJ2-1 TRBD2 TRBV27 - CASSWTSGVYNEQFF TGTGCCAGCAGTTGGACTAGCGGGGTTTACAATGAGCAGTTCTTC
TRBJ2-7 - TRBV7-9 - CASSLGSSSYEQYF TGTGCCAGCAGCTTAGGTTCCAGCTCCTACGAGCAGTACTTC
TRBJ2-7 - TRBV6-5 once CASRPDPRRDYEQYF TGTGCCAGCAGACCCGACCCCAGGAGGGACTACGAGCAGTACTTC
TRBJ2-2 - TRBV7-7 - CASSFGLDTGELFF TGTGCTAGCAGCTTCGGGTTGGACACCGGGGAGCTGTTTTTT
TRBJ2-7 - TRBV19 - CASSNAGGYEQYF TGTGCCAGTAGTAATGCCGGGGGCTACGAGCAGTACTTC
TRBJ1-4 - TRBV7-2 - CASSLAGSNEKLFF TGTGCCAGCAGCTTAGCGGGATCTAATGAAAAACTGTTTTTT
TRBJ2-5 TRBD1 TRBV6-1 - CASSGQGQKETQYF TGTGCCAGCAGTGGACAGGGCCAGAAAGAGACCCAGTACTTC
TRBJ2-5 - TRBV5-4 - CASRVNLGEETQYF TGTGCCAGCAGAGTGAATTTGGGAGAGGAGACCCAGTACTTC
TRBJ2-7 - TRBV27 - CASSSRYEQYF TGTGCCAGCAGTTCCCGGTACGAGCAGTACTTC
TRBJ1-4 - TRBV6-1 - CASSATGYGEKLFF TGTGCCAGCAGTGCCACAGGGTACGGTGAAAAACTGTTTTTT
TRBJ1-4 - TRBV2 - CASSARGGGNEKLFF TGTGCCAGCAGTGCTAGAGGGGGTGGTAATGAAAAACTGTTTTTT
TRBJ1-5 - TRBV5-4 - CASSKDGGNQPQHF TGTGCCAGCAGCAAGGATGGTGGGAATCAGCCCCAGCATTTT
TRBJ2-6 - TRBV19 - CASVPGSGANVLTF TGTGCCAGTGTCCCAGGGAGCGGGGCCAACGTCCTGACTTTC
TRBJ1-3 - TRBV6-4 - CASSDEGLSIYF TGTGCCAGCAGTGACGAAGGGCTTTCCATATATTTT
TRBJ2-4 TRBD1 TRBV7-9 - CASSALPRQGASHQDIQYF TGTGCCAGCAGCGCCTTACCTAGACAGGGGGCTAGTCACCAAGACATTCAGTACTTC
TRBJ2-7 - TRBV5-6 - CASSLVSGEYEQYF TGTGCCAGCAGCTTAGTATCGGGGGAATACGAGCAGTACTTC
TRBJ1-2 TRBD1 TRBV27 - CASRPVGTGYGYTF TGTGCCAGCAGACCCGTTGGGACAGGGTATGGCTACACCTTC
TRBJ1-1 - TRBV7-9 - CASSLSPQGDTEAFF TGTGCCAGCAGCTTATCCCCCCAAGGAGACACTGAAGCTTTCTTT
TRBJ2-7 - TRBV4-1 - CASSQDRSDYEQYF TGCGCCAGCAGCCAAGATAGATCTGACTACGAGCAGTACTTC
TRBJ2-7 - TRBV5-1 - CASSSNRVGTAYEQYF TGCGCCAGCAGCTCGAATCGAGTGGGAACTGCCTACGAGCAGTACTTC
TRBJ2-7 TRBD1 TRBV7-9 few CASSHLPGQGLYEQYF TGTGCCAGCAGCCACCTGCCGGGACAGGGATTATACGAGCAGTACTTC
TRBJ2-7 - TRBV27 - CASSLGRTYEQYF TGTGCCAGCAGTTTGGGACGGACCTACGAGCAGTACTTC
TRBJ1-6 TRBD1 TRBV7-2 - CASSRTGNNSPLHF TGTGCCAGCAGCCGGACAGGCAATAATTCACCCCTCCACTTT
TRBJ2-5 TRBD2 TRBV4-1 - CASSQSGGREQETQYF TGCGCCAGCAGCCAAAGTGGGGGGAGGGAACAAGAGACCCAGTACTTC